This passage covers 32 T cell receptor beta chains from one sample sequenced in a study of CD8 T cells in ankylosing spondylitis (dated 2017 in TCRdb). The library relied on 5' RACE. The sequencer was an Illumina HiSeq 2500. The public sequencing data were trimmed at Q25 with fastp and processed into clonotypes with MiXCR by TCRdb, which kept only in-frame beta chains. A single entry per CDR3 protein holds the most common genes and DNA from its merged rows. The sample table lists a few hundred thousand distinct CDR3 sequences, less than 25% of them with a count of one. The biggest ten clones account for under 4% of the sample. The specimen sequenced was blood, either unsorted or a sorted T cell fraction (not recorded which). All receptors come from a female donor with ankylosing spondylitis or in good health (not recorded which).

V gene TRBV5-1 combines with J gene TRBJ1-1; tentative D call: TRBD1 (5 bases). V lost 4 bases, J lost 5 bases, and 15 bases lay in between. This CDR3 is built from 14 residues. Germline-derived CDR1 and CDR2 are SGHRS and YFSETQ. CDR3 nucleotides: TGCGCCAGCAGCCCGCAGCGGGGGACGACTGAAGCTTTCTTT. It codes for CASSPQRGTTEAFF. The whole variable domain, remainder taken from reference TRBV5-1 and TRBJ1-1, is KAGVTQTPRYLIKTRGQQVTLSCSPISGHRSVSWYQQTPGQGLQFLFEYFSETQRNKGNFPGRFSGRQFSNSRSEMNVSTLELGDSALYLCASSPQRGTTEAFFGQGTRLTVV.

The chain has TRBV10-1 and TRBJ2-5, with D possibly TRBD2 on 6 matching bases. V lost 2 bases and J lost 4, with 17 bases in between. The length of the CDR3 is 16 residues. From germline, CDR1 is WNHNN and CDR2 SYGVQD (reference sequence). This chain's CDR3 is CASSEQIGGHRETQYF. In DNA, the CDR3 is TGCGCCAGCAGTGAGCAAATTGGAGGGCACCGAGAGACCCAGTACTTC.

This clonotype has only a few counts. V usage is TRBV10-3 and J usage is TRBJ2-1; D is perhaps TRBD1 or TRBD2 (6 bases each). Germline assignment: CDR1 ENHRY and CDR2 SYGVKD. CDR3 length: 16 residues. Deletions cut 1 base from V and 1 base from J, with 11 bases between. DNA of the CDR3: TGTGCCATCAGTGAGTACGGGGGCTCGTCCTACAATGAGCAGTTCTTC. It specifies CAISEYGGSSYNEQFF.

V and J are TRBV10-3 and TRBJ2-4; TRBD1 matches 7 bases. CDR1 is ENHRY, CDR2 SYGVKD, per germline. The J segment lost 7 bases and the V segment lost 6 bases, leaving 6 bases of the junction unmatched. This CDR3 region has 13 residues. CDR3 nucleotide sequence: TGTGCCATCAGCGGGACAGTCGTCAACATTCAGTACTTC. This translates into CAISGTVVNIQYF.

This clonotype showed up just a few times. The chain recombines TRBV21-1 with TRBJ2-1. TRBV21-1 is a documented pseudogene. The CDR3 has 18 amino acids. This chain's CDR3 is CASSNRNGLRGSYNEQFF. The CDR3 nucleotides read TGTGCCAGCAGCAACCGCAATGGGTTAAGGGGCTCCTACAATGAGCAGTTCTTC.

The rearrangement links TRBV10-3 to TRBJ1-1; D remains ambiguous. Germline V gene lookup returns CDR1 ENHRY and CDR2 SYGVKD. Trimming left V 4 bases short and J 1 base short, with 13 bases between. This CDR3 comprises 15 residues. CDR3 protein: CAISGRSLRNTEAFF. The CDR3 nucleotides read TGTGCCATCAGTGGGAGGTCCCTGAGGAACACTGAAGCTTTCTTT.

Relative to its sample, this clonotype is medium-sized (0.01 to 0.1%). The rearrangement links TRBV24-1 to TRBJ2-1, with 7 bases aligning to TRBD2. Germline V lookup: CDR1 KGHDR, CDR2 SFDVKD. The length of the CDR3 is 15 residues. V lost 4 bases to trimming and J lost 4 bases; unmatched junction nucleotides: 6. CDR3 DNA: TGTGCCACCAGTGACTTAGCGGGCGCTTACAATGAGCAGTTCTTC. Its translation: CATSDLAGAYNEQFF.

This clonotype was picked up a small number of times. The chain links TRBV30 to TRBJ2-6, with 10 bases that match TRBD1. This CDR3 spans 16 amino acids. CDR1 and CDR2 from the germline V gene are GTSNPN and SVGIG (reference sequence). Trimming removed 3 bases from V and 2 bases from J; junction bases left unmatched: 4. CDR3 DNA: TGTGCCTGGAGCCCCGGGACAGGGGCTGGGGCCAACGTCCTGACTTTC. This encodes CAWSPGTGAGANVLTF.

The rearrangement uses TRBV6-5 and TRBJ1-1; no reliable D call. The V gene lost 0 bases and the J gene lost 7 bases, with 15 bases spanning the gap. CDR1 is MNHEY and CDR2 is SVGAGI in the germline V gene. The CDR3 consists of 15 residues. CDR3 loop: CASSYSRAGDREAFF. The CDR3 DNA is TGTGCCAGCAGTTACTCGAGGGCCGGAGACCGTGAAGCTTTCTTT.

The chain links TRBV28 to TRBJ1-2, with 9 bases matching TRBD1. Germline CDR1 and CDR2: MDHEN and SYDVKM. Trimming at V came to 7 bases and at J to 8 bases, leaving 11 bases not matched to a gene. The CDR3 covers 14 residues. The CDR3 coding sequence is TGTGCCAGCACCGATCCGGGACAGGGTTTCGGCTACACCTTC. Amino acid sequence: CASTDPGQGFGYTF.

The V gene is TRBV25-1, the J gene TRBJ2-3, with 9 bases aligning to TRBD1. V was pared by 3 bases and J by 6 bases, with 4 bases of the junction left unmatched. Per germline, CDR1 MGHDK and CDR2 SYGVNS. The CDR3 is 14 residues long. The CDR3 DNA reads TGTGCCAGCAGTGAGACAGGGGGTTGGGATACGCAGTATTTT. This encodes CASSETGGWDTQYF. Together with reference TRBV25-1 and TRBJ2-3, the CDR3 gives the full variable domain: EADIYQTPRYLVIGTGKKITLECSQTMGHDKMYWYQQDPGMELHLIHYSYGVNSTEKGDLSSESTVSRIRTEHFPLTLESARPSHTSQYLCASSETGGWDTQYFGPGTRLTVL.

V gene TRBV5-1 combines with J gene TRBJ2-1, with 10 bases matching TRBD2. V shed 0 bases and J 8 bases; nucleotides not matched to a gene: 5. The CDR3 totals 15 residues. CDR1 is SGHRS, CDR2 YFSETQ, per germline. CDR3 region: CASSLELAGVDEQFF. The CDR3, as DNA: TGCGCCAGCAGCTTGGAGCTAGCGGGAGTCGATGAGCAGTTCTTC.

V is TRBV3-1 and J is TRBJ2-1, with a tentative D call TRBD1 (6 bases). V shed 6 bases and J shed 5 bases, with 17 bases lying between them. CDR3 size: 15 residues. CDR1 is LGHDT, CDR2 YNNKEL, per germline (reference sequence). CDR3 in amino acids: CASSSIWTADNEQFF. CDR3 bases: TGTGCCAGCAGTTCAATTTGGACAGCGGACAATGAGCAGTTCTTC.

This sequence joins TRBV7-8 and TRBJ1-1; D is unresolved. The CDR3 is made up of 16 amino acids. V gave up 1 base and J gave up 0 bases, with 12 bases separating them. The germline V gene has CDR1 SGHVS and CDR2 FQNEAQ. The DNA for the CDR3 is TGTGCCAGCAGCTTAGGCAGATTACCTATGAACACTGAAGCTTTCTTT. It yields the protein CASSLGRLPMNTEAFF.

The rearrangement joins TRBV6-5 to TRBJ1-3, with D tentatively TRBD1 (6 bases). Trimming cost V 2 bases and J 0 bases, with 14 bases left between them. The germline V gene encodes CDR1 MNHEY and CDR2 SVGAGI. CDR3 length equals 17 residues. The chain's CDR3 is CASSYTPGHSSGNTIYF. The CDR3, as DNA: TGTGCCAGCAGTTACACGCCGGGACACAGCTCTGGAAACACCATATATTTT.

The rearrangement joins TRBV28 to TRBJ1-6; no clear D gene. CDR3 size: 15 residues. Trimming removed 2 bases from V and 10 bases from J, with 15 bases in between. The germline V gene encodes CDR1 MDHEN and CDR2 SYDVKM. The CDR3 here is CASSLRQVLRSPLHF. The DNA for the CDR3 is TGTGCCAGCAGTTTACGTCAGGTCCTAAGATCACCCCTCCACTTT. Full variable domain (outside the CDR3, taken from reference TRBV28 and TRBJ1-6): DVKVTQSSRYLVKRTGEKVFLECVQDMDHENMFWYRQDPGLGLRLIYFSYDVKMKEKGDIPEGYSVSREKKERFSLILESASTNQTSMYLCASSLRQVLRSPLHFGNGTRLTVT.

The chain recombines TRBV12-3 or TRBV12-4 with TRBJ2-4; 12 nucleotides match TRBD2. V lost 5 bases and J lost 6; bases outside the gene matches: 5. The CDR3 is 15 residues long. The CDR3 loop is CASSPGLAGRNIQYF. The CDR3 coding sequence is TGTGCCAGCAGTCCTGGACTAGCGGGACGAAACATTCAGTACTTC.

DNA of the CDR3: TGTGCCAGCAGCCCAAGGCCTAGCGGGAGGCACTCGGTCTACGAGCAGTACTTC. Its protein product is CASSPRPSGRHSVYEQYF. The rearrangement joins TRBV11-1 to TRBJ2-7; 11 positions agree with TRBD2. Germline V lookup: CDR1 SGHAT, CDR2 FQDESV (reference sequence). The CDR3 has 18 residues. Unmatched junction bases numbered 15, after V lost 5 bases and J lost 3 bases.

This clonotype occurred a few times. The V and J genes are TRBV20-1 and TRBJ1-5; no firm D call. CDR3 length: 13 amino acids. The germline V gene has CDR1 DFQATT and CDR2 SNEGSKA (reference sequence). V dropped 8 bases and J dropped 4 bases, with 15 bases sitting between them. As DNA, the CDR3 is TGCAGTTCCTCAGGACGGGAAAATCAGCCCCAGCATTTT. This sequence encodes CSSSGRENQPQHF.

The rearrangement links TRBV7-9 to TRBJ2-1, with 11 bases aligning to TRBD2. The CDR3 is 17 residues long. Trimming cost V 5 bases and J 6 bases; bases outside gene matches: 12. Per the germline V gene, CDR1 is SEHNR and CDR2 is FQNEAQ (reference sequence). In DNA, the CDR3 is TGTGCCAGCAGCCGAACTAGCGGGAGACGGGCCCTCAATGAGCAGTTCTTC. Protein sequence: CASSRTSGRRALNEQFF. The entire variable domain, with the rest obtained from reference TRBV7-9 and TRBJ2-1, is as follows: DTGVSQNPRHKITKRGQNVTFRCDPISEHNRLYWYRQTLGQGPEFLTYFQNEAQLEKSRLLSDRFSAERPKGSFSTLEIQRTEQGDSAMYLCASSRTSGRRALNEQFFGPGTRLTVL.

This clonotype was observed a handful of times. The rearrangement joins TRBV9 to TRBJ1-2; TRBD1 might be the D (5 bases). The CDR3 is made up of 12 amino acids. V dropped 10 bases and J dropped 3 bases, with 13 bases sitting between them. Looked up from germline, CDR1 is SGDLS and CDR2 is YYNGEE. For the CDR3, the DNA is TGTGCCGGGGCAGAGTCTGACTATGGCTACACCTTC. Protein product: CAGAESDYGYTF.

V and J are TRBV5-1 and TRBJ2-1; possible D gene TRBD2, 5 bases. The CDR3 runs 15 residues. V was pared by 0 bases and J by 10 bases, with 17 bases between. The germline V gene has CDR1 SGHRS and CDR2 YFSETQ. The CDR3 sequence is CASSLAHPAVGEQFF. The CDR3 region has the DNA TGCGCCAGCAGCTTGGCCCACCCAGCGGTGGGGGAGCAGTTCTTC.

The J gene is TRBJ2-3, the V gene TRBV7-3; 9 bases match TRBD2. This CDR3 region has 18 residues. Germline CDR1 is SGHTA and CDR2 is FQGTGA. Trimming removed 1 base from V and 4 bases from J; junction bases left unmatched: 12. The CDR3 reads CASSLRGDGGRVADTQYF. CDR3 sequence (DNA): TGTGCCAGCAGCTTAAGGGGCGACGGCGGGAGGGTGGCAGATACGCAGTATTTT.

This clonotype turned up a few times. This sequence joins TRBV28 and TRBJ2-1; TRBD2 matches 10 bases. The CDR3 loop spans 13 amino acids. Losses at the gene ends were 7 bases for V and 6 bases for J; bases not matched to a gene: 3. CDR1 and CDR2 from the germline V gene are MDHEN and SYDVKM. For the CDR3, the DNA is TGTGCCAGCACCCGGACTAGCGGCAATGAGCAGTTCTTC. Translation: CASTRTSGNEQFF.

This clonotype has only a few counts. The chain has TRBV5-1 and TRBJ2-1; the match to TRBD1 covers 7 bases. Trimming took 4 bases from V and 6 from J; bases not matched to a gene: 10. Germline V gene lookup returns CDR1 SGHRS and CDR2 YFSETQ. The CDR3 is 15 residues long. The CDR3: CASSLLDRELNEQFF. CDR3 DNA sequence: TGCGCCAGCAGCCTCCTTGACAGGGAACTCAATGAGCAGTTCTTC.

The CDR3 bases are TGTGCCAGCAGCCCTGGACAGGCGGTATCCTACGAGCAGTACTTC. It encodes CASSPGQAVSYEQYF. The chain links TRBV25-1 to TRBJ2-7; TRBD1 agrees at 7 bases. The CDR3 length is 15 residues. The germline V gene encodes CDR1 MGHDK and CDR2 SYGVNS. After removal of 6 bases from V and 1 base from J, the junction contained 9 bases not matched to a gene.

V and J are TRBV27 and TRBJ2-1; 9 bases are shared with TRBD2. With V trimmed by 6 bases and J by 7 bases, 7 bases remained unmatched. From germline, CDR1 is MNHEY and CDR2 SMNVEV (reference sequence). The CDR3 totals 14 residues. CDR3 nucleotides: TGTGCCAGCAGCCAGCTAGCGGGACCAAATGAGCAGTTCTTC. This encodes CASSQLAGPNEQFF.

The chain has TRBV20-1 and TRBJ1-2; D is undetermined. V gave up 8 bases and J gave up 0 bases, with 10 bases separating them. The CDR3 loop spans 12 amino acids. Germline values: CDR1 DFQATT, CDR2 SNEGSKA (reference sequence). The CDR3 loop reads CSSLGPNYGYTF. The CDR3, as DNA: TGCAGTTCCTTAGGGCCTAACTATGGCTACACCTTC.

The chain joins TRBV20-1 to TRBJ1-5; 8 nucleotides match TRBD1. Germline V gives CDR1 DFQATT, CDR2 SNEGSKA (reference sequence). Germline trimming cut 5 bases from V and 2 bases from J; bases unmatched to any gene: 5. There are 14 residues in the CDR3. CDR3 amino acids: CSAWKTGGNQPQHF. The CDR3 region has the DNA TGCAGTGCTTGGAAGACAGGGGGCAATCAGCCCCAGCATTTT.

This clonotype was seen a few times. The chain has TRBV5-6 and TRBJ2-1; the D gene is possibly TRBD2 (5 bases). Trimming shortened V by 0 bases and J by 0 bases, and 7 bases separated the two germline ends. This CDR3 has 15 residues. Germline V gene data show CDR1 as SGHDT and CDR2 as YYEEEE. CDR3 in DNA: TGTGCCAGCAGCTTGGAGACTAACTCCTACAATGAGCAGTTCTTC. Residues: CASSLETNSYNEQFF.

This clonotype appeared many times. V is TRBV20-1 and J is TRBJ2-3, with D perhaps assigned TRBD1 or TRBD2 (6 bases each). CDR3 length: 14 residues. Germline V gene sequence: CDR1 DFQATT, CDR2 SNEGSKA (reference sequence). Deletions cut 3 bases from V and 2 bases from J, with 12 bases between. The CDR3 DNA follows: TGCAGTGCTAGTCCCGGGGGCGCCACAGATACGCAGTATTTT. This codes for CSASPGGATDTQYF.

The CDR3 DNA reads TGTGCCAGCAGTAGTCTGGGGGGCTTCCAAGCCGATACGCAGTATTTT. Translated, it gives CASSSLGGFQADTQYF. This chain links TRBV25-1 with TRBJ2-3; D tentatively fits TRBD1 or TRBD2 (6 bases each). Germline V gene lookup returns CDR1 MGHDK and CDR2 SYGVNS. The CDR3 is 16 residues long. Trimming stripped 5 bases from V and 6 bases from J, with 21 bases between.